This passage covers 19 T cell receptor beta chains from one sample sequenced in a study of T-cell reconstitution after alpha-beta-depleted transplantation in children. TCRbeta library preparation incorporated unique molecular identifiers. TCRdb recomputed calls from the PCR reads with MiXCR, one row per CDR3 protein. The sample includes 60,000 to 100,000 distinct CDR3 sequences, around 18% seen only once; the top ten take about half. Sequenced here: PBMCs, mostly from graft donor cells, sampled 360 days after TCRalphabeta/CD19-depleted stem cell transplant. The receptors come from a male patient aged 2-9 years who had a stem cell transplant for acute lymphoblastic leukemia, so the T cells may come from the graft donor.

This clonotype was recorded at least ten times. This chain joins TRBV11-3 and TRBJ1-1; no definite D call. CDR1 and CDR2 from the germline V gene are SGHNT and YENEEA. V was pared by 1 base and J by 11 bases, with 14 bases between. This CDR3 has 13 residues. CDR3 bases: TGTGCCAGCAGCTTAGCGCGTGGCCTAAGGGCTTTCTTT. Translation: CASSLARGLRAFF.

The J gene is TRBJ2-7, the V gene TRBV5-1, with TRBD1 matching over 7 bases. V dropped 5 bases and J dropped 5; count of bases not matched to a gene: 7. Germline CDR1 is SGHRS and CDR2 is YFSETQ. This CDR3 spans 13 amino acids. This CDR3 reads CASRTTGTHEQYF. DNA for the CDR3: TGCGCCAGCAGGACGACAGGGACCCACGAGCAGTACTTC. Looking up the rest from reference TRBV5-1 and TRBJ2-7 gives the full variable domain: KAGVTQTPRYLIKTRGQQVTLSCSPISGHRSVSWYQQTPGQGLQFLFEYFSETQRNKGNFPGRFSGRQFSNSRSEMNVSTLELGDSALYLCASRTTGTHEQYFGPGTRLTVT.

The chain has TRBV29-1 and TRBJ1-1; D gene unclear. Germline V gene lookup returns CDR1 SQVTM and CDR2 ANQGSEA. The V gene lost 7 bases and the J gene lost 1 base, with 7 bases spanning the gap. CDR3 length: 11 residues. The CDR3 DNA reads as TGCAGCGCAATACAGAACACTGAAGCTTTCTTT. It codes for CSAIQNTEAFF.

The chain recombines TRBV11-2 with TRBJ2-7; 8 bases are a match to TRBD2. CDR1 and CDR2 from the germline V gene are SGHAT and FQNNGV. This CDR3 contains 16 residues. V lost 3 bases to trimming and J lost 4 bases; unmatched junction nucleotides: 11. CDR3 residues: CASSLVAGKSRYEQYF. Here the CDR3 DNA reads TGTGCCAGCAGCTTGGTAGCGGGAAAGAGTCGGTACGAGCAGTACTTC. The variable domain in full, with the rest retrieved from reference TRBV11-2 and TRBJ2-7, is EAGVAQSPRYKIIEKRQSVAFWCNPISGHATLYWYQQILGQGPKLLIQFQNNGVVDDSQLPKDRFSAERLKGVDSTLKIQPAKLEDSAVYLCASSLVAGKSRYEQYFGPGTRLTVT.

The chain employs TRBV3-1 and TRBJ1-1, with 9 nucleotides matching TRBD1. Germline CDR1 is LGHDT and CDR2 is YNNKEL (reference sequence). The trim removed 3 bases at V and 5 bases at J, leaving 4 bases unmatched. The CDR3 sequence is 14 residues long. CDR3 region: CASSHWTGVTEAFF. The DNA of the CDR3 is TGTGCCAGCAGCCATTGGACAGGGGTAACTGAAGCTTTCTTT.

This clonotype was detected many times. This chain joins TRBV7-6 and TRBJ2-2, with a possible D match to TRBD2 (6 bases). V gave up 5 bases and J gave up 1 base, with 11 bases separating them. The CDR3 runs to 15 residues. Germline lookup yields CDR1 SGHVS and CDR2 FNYEAQ. CDR3 loop: CASSPTRGNTGELFF. The DNA of the CDR3 is TGTGCCAGCAGCCCGACTAGGGGGAACACCGGGGAGCTGTTTTTT.

This clonotype was seen a handful of times. The CDR3 DNA sequence: TGCAGTGCTAGAATTCCAGCAGGGCACGAGACCCAGTACTTC. This translates into CSARIPAGHETQYF. This chain connects TRBV20-1 to TRBJ2-5; weak D call: TRBD1 (5 bases). CDR3 length: 14 amino acids. From germline, CDR1 is DFQATT and CDR2 SNEGSKA (reference sequence). V was cut by 2 bases and J by 5 bases, with 15 bases left in between.

The rearrangement links TRBV6-5 to TRBJ2-1; D perhaps matches TRBD2 (5 bases). Germline V CDR1 and CDR2: MNHEY, SVGAGI. With 0 bases removed from V and 1 base from J, the gap between germline ends came to 19 bases. There are 19 residues in the CDR3. The CDR3 reads CASSYSDLRRKFSYNEQFF. CDR3 DNA: TGTGCCAGCAGTTACTCCGACCTACGGAGGAAATTTTCCTACAATGAGCAGTTCTTC.

This clonotype was observed many times. This chain connects TRBV7-9 to TRBJ2-7; TRBD1 matches 10 bases. Germline trimming cut 1 base from V and 5 bases from J; bases unmatched to any gene: 2. The germline V gene has CDR1 SEHNR and CDR2 FQNEAQ (reference sequence). The CDR3 totals 14 residues. The CDR3 is CASSLGQGAHEQYF. In nucleotides, the CDR3 is TGTGCCAGCAGCTTAGGACAGGGGGCCCACGAGCAGTACTTC.

This clonotype turned up a few times. No conserved phenylalanine or tryptophan ends this CDR3, so it is likely a read error. The DNA is left out, because the CDR3 cannot be placed on it with certainty; the CDR3 is given as TCRdb lists it. The chain links TRBV21-1 to TRBJ1-5; the table's TRBD1 call for D was not verified on the DNA. TRBV21-1 is assigned pseudogene status. The CDR3 is 11 amino acids in total, end residues counted. The chain's CDR3 is CASSKSRSPGK.

This clonotype was seen more than once but under ten times. J is TRBJ2-1 and V is TRBV2; D is possibly TRBD2 (6 bases). Trimming removed 6 bases from V and 5 bases from J, with 11 bases in between. CDR3 length equals 13 residues. CDR1 is SNHLY and CDR2 is FYNNEI in the germline V gene. CDR3 sequence reads: CASRREYHNEQFF. As DNA, the CDR3 is TGTGCCAGCAGACGGGAGTATCACAATGAGCAGTTCTTC.

The chain couples TRBV6-5 to TRBJ1-2; D remains ambiguous. This CDR3 region has 16 residues. CDR1 is MNHEY and CDR2 is SVGAGI in the germline V gene. V gave up 0 bases and J gave up 4 bases, with 15 bases separating them. The DNA of the CDR3 is TGTGCCAGCAGTTACTCGGTAGGCAGTTTTATCTATGGCTACACCTTC. The encoded protein is CASSYSVGSFIYGYTF.

This clonotype was detected a few times. The V call is TRBV6-2 or TRBV6-3, the J call TRBJ2-1; 12 bases are a match to TRBD2. J gave up 5 bases and V 6 bases, and 8 bases lay outside the gene matches. Per germline, CDR1 MNHEY and CDR2 SVGEGT. The CDR3 runs 16 residues. DNA of the CDR3: TGTGCCAGCAGCCTAGCGGGAGGGATCTTTGACAATGAGCAGTTCTTC. Translation: CASSLAGGIFDNEQFF.

The chain uses TRBV5-1 and TRBJ2-1, with a tentative D call TRBD1 (6 bases). The V and J ends lost 1 base and 3 bases respectively, with 11 bases between them. The CDR3 loop spans 15 amino acids. Per germline, CDR1 SGHRS and CDR2 YFSETQ. The CDR3 sequence is CASSLQAGVYNEQFF. The CDR3 region has the DNA TGCGCCAGCAGCTTGCAGGCAGGGGTCTACAATGAGCAGTTCTTC.

The chain recombines TRBV7-9 with TRBJ2-1; 8 bases align to TRBD2. Per germline, CDR1 SEHNR and CDR2 FQNEAQ (reference sequence). The CDR3 is made up of 15 amino acids. Unmatched junction bases numbered 3, after V lost 3 bases and J lost 2 bases. The CDR3 region is CASSFSGKPYNEQFF. The CDR3 nucleotides read TGTGCCAGCAGCTTTAGCGGGAAACCCTACAATGAGCAGTTCTTC.

In nucleotides, the CDR3 is TGTGCCAGCAGCGCGGCTTCTGGCTACACCTTC. Residues: CASSAASGYTF. The chain links TRBV7-9 to TRBJ1-2; no reliable D call. The CDR3 covers 11 residues. Germline V lookup: CDR1 SEHNR, CDR2 FQNEAQ (reference sequence). V lost 5 bases to trimming and J lost 7 bases, with 8 bases between them.

V usage is TRBV3-1 and J usage is TRBJ2-2; no clear D. This CDR3 region has 19 residues. Trimming took 2 bases from V and 5 from J, leaving 24 bases between them. Per the germline V gene, CDR1 is LGHDT and CDR2 is YNNKEL (reference sequence). CDR3 nucleotides: TGTGCCAGCAGCCAAATTAAAAACTGGCCAGAAACAAGAACCGGGGAGCTGTTTTTT. Protein product: CASSQIKNWPETRTGELFF. The full variable domain, in which reference TRBV3-1 and TRBJ2-2 provide the parts outside the CDR3, is DTAVSQTPKYLVTQMGNDKSIKCEQNLGHDTMYWYKQDSKKFLKIMFSYNNKELIINETVPNRFSPKSPDKAHLNLHINSLELGDSAVYFCASSQIKNWPETRTGELFFGEGSRLTVL.

The chain couples TRBV2 to TRBJ2-5; 7 nucleotides match TRBD1. Losses at the gene ends were 8 bases for V and 0 bases for J; bases not matched to a gene: 6. Germline V lookup: CDR1 SNHLY, CDR2 FYNNEI. CDR3 length equals 14 residues. CDR3 region: CASLQGKYQETQYF. CDR3 coding DNA: TGTGCCAGCTTACAGGGGAAATACCAAGAGACCCAGTACTTC.

This clonotype was observed a few times. The chain has TRBV5-1 and TRBJ2-1; TRBD2 agrees at 8 bases. The trim removed 0 bases at V and 2 bases at J, leaving 4 bases unmatched. Germline V gene sequence: CDR1 SGHRS, CDR2 YFSETQ. The CDR3 is 16 amino acids. CDR3 bases: TGCGCCAGCAGCTTGGTAGTTAGCGGGACCTACAATGAGCAGTTCTTC. As protein: CASSLVVSGTYNEQFF. The variable domain in full, with the rest retrieved from reference TRBV5-1 and TRBJ2-1, is KAGVTQTPRYLIKTRGQQVTLSCSPISGHRSVSWYQQTPGQGLQFLFEYFSETQRNKGNFPGRFSGRQFSNSRSEMNVSTLELGDSALYLCASSLVVSGTYNEQFFGPGTRLTVL.